The sequence of this TCR beta chain was determined in a study of blood T cell repertoires in COVID-19. Germline V CDR1 and CDR2: SGHKS, YYEKEE (reference sequence). The CDR3 is made up of 15 amino acids. V lost 5 bases and J lost 7; bases outside the gene matches: 14. The table came from immunoSEQ multiplex PCR; TCRdb's copy has only in-frame clones and leaves some out. The data contain around 100,000 clones, roughly 92% of them singletons. The sequenced material came from peripheral blood. V is TRBV5-5 and J is TRBJ2-7; 8 positions agree with TRBD1. This receptor was identified in an older man with acute or convalescent COVID-19. CDR3 amino acids: CASSPHRTGFKEQYF. In nucleotides, the CDR3 is TGTGCCAGCAGTCCACATCGGACAGGGTTTAAGGAGCAGTACTTC.